Below are 26 T cell receptor beta chains sequenced from a single sample in a study of blood T cell repertoires in COVID-19. Clones were sequenced by immunoSEQ multiplex PCR, and TCRdb holds only the in-frame ones, with some missing. Among some 190,000 clones, 70% to 90% were seen once, and the ten largest hold roughly 3.5%. The material sequenced was peripheral blood. The receptors here all came from a man aged 60-69 years with acute or convalescent COVID-19.

The genes are TRBV24-1 and TRBJ2-1; 14 bases fit TRBD2. The CDR3 has 17 amino acids. Per germline, CDR1 KGHDR and CDR2 SFDVKD. The V and J ends lost 5 bases and 5 bases, in that order; junction bases with no gene match: 7. In DNA, the CDR3 is TGTGCCACCAGTGTTACGGGACTAGCGGGAGAGGACAATGAGCAGTTCTTC. This codes for CATSVTGLAGEDNEQFF.

The CDR3 DNA reads TGTGCCACCAGTGATTTGACAGGGCAAGCTTTCTTT. This encodes CATSDLTGQAFF. This chain uses TRBV24-1 with TRBJ1-1; TRBD1 might be the D (6 bases). Germline values: CDR1 KGHDR, CDR2 SFDVKD. The CDR3 spans 12 residues. V lost 0 bases to trimming and J lost 9 bases, with 7 bases between them.

The CDR3, as DNA: TGTGCCAGCAGCTACCGGGACTTCCAAGAGACCCAGTACTTC. It translates to CASSYRDFQETQYF. The J gene is TRBJ2-5, the V gene TRBV7-9, with D possibly being TRBD2 (6 bases). Germline loops: CDR1 SEHNR, CDR2 FQNEAQ (reference sequence). The germline V and J ends were trimmed by 4 bases and 1 base, with 10 bases remaining between them. The CDR3 extends over 14 amino acids.

The rearrangement links TRBV27 to TRBJ2-7, with D tentatively TRBD1 (7 bases). This CDR3 comprises 15 residues. Germline-derived CDR1 and CDR2 are MNHEY and SMNVEV (reference sequence). Trimming pared 4 bases from V and 4 bases from J, leaving 17 bases between. CDR3 DNA sequence: TGTGCCAGCAGTTCCAAGCAGGGGGGACGGTACGAGCAGTACTTC. Translated: CASSSKQGGRYEQYF.

The rearrangement joins TRBV6-6 to TRBJ2-1; a weak D match, TRBD1 (5 bases). The CDR3 is made up of 15 amino acids. Trimming took 5 bases from V and 4 from J, leaving 15 bases between them. Germline lookup yields CDR1 MNHNY and CDR2 SVGAGI (reference sequence). The CDR3 is CASSPETAIYNEQFF. The CDR3 nucleotides read TGTGCCAGCAGTCCGGAGACAGCGATATACAATGAGCAGTTCTTC.

The chain employs TRBV28 and TRBJ1-5; the D gene is possibly TRBD1 (6 bases). Trimming took 6 bases from V and 5 from J, leaving 20 bases between them. The CDR3 runs to 16 residues. CDR1 and CDR2 from the germline V gene are MDHEN and SYDVKM. The CDR3 region has the DNA TGTGCCAGCAGCCCCCCACCCCGGGAGGGGGATCAGCCCCAGCATTTT. It codes for CASSPPPREGDQPQHF. Combining the CDR3 with reference TRBV28 and TRBJ1-5 gives the whole variable domain DVKVTQSSRYLVKRTGEKVFLECVQDMDHENMFWYRQDPGLGLRLIYFSYDVKMKEKGDIPEGYSVSREKKERFSLILESASTNQTSMYLCASSPPPREGDQPQHFGDGTRLSIL.

DNA of the CDR3: TGTGCCAGCAGTCTGGCGGTCTCCTACAATGAGCAGTTCTTC. Translated: CASSLAVSYNEQFF. The J gene is TRBJ2-1, the V gene TRBV25-1; D is unclear. The CDR3 has 14 residues. The V gene lost 5 bases and the J gene lost 0 bases, with 8 bases spanning the gap. Germline V gene data show CDR1 as MGHDK and CDR2 as SYGVNS.

In this sample, this clone turned up once. J is TRBJ2-5 and V is TRBV28; TRBD1 agrees at 10 bases. From germline, CDR1 is MDHEN and CDR2 SYDVKM. The V gene end was trimmed by 7 bases and the J gene end by 6 bases; junction bases not matched to a gene: 20. This CDR3 region has 18 residues. The CDR3 loop reads CASTSVISSGTGVKTQYF. CDR3 DNA sequence: TGTGCCAGCACCTCAGTTATCTCATCCGGGACAGGGGTAAAGACCCAGTACTTC.

The rearrangement joins TRBV18 to TRBJ2-7; D is possibly TRBD1 (6 bases). V was cut by 3 bases and J by 6 bases, with 12 bases left in between. Germline values: CDR1 KGHSH, CDR2 LQKENI. The CDR3 is 13 amino acids. The CDR3 DNA reads as TGTGCCAGCTCACCCAGGGGAACGGGCGAGCAGTACTTC. It is translated as CASSPRGTGEQYF.

The chain carries TRBV7-8 and TRBJ1-2, with D tentatively TRBD1 (5 bases). The V end was cut by 1 base, the J end by 2 bases, with 14 bases between. The CDR3 has 16 residues. Looked up from germline, CDR1 is SGHVS and CDR2 is FQNEAQ. The CDR3 sequence is CASSLGSRGTNYGYTF. CDR3 bases: TGTGCCAGCAGCTTAGGGAGTCGGGGGACCAACTATGGCTACACCTTC.

A single count supports this clone. The V gene is TRBV27, the J gene TRBJ1-4, with TRBD1 matching 8 bases. Trimming cost V 6 bases and J 5 bases; bases outside gene matches: 5. Germline lookup yields CDR1 MNHEY and CDR2 SMNVEV (reference sequence). There are 14 residues in the CDR3. DNA for the CDR3: TGTGCCAGCAGAGGACAGGGTGAGAATGAAAAACTGTTTTTT. It codes for CASRGQGENEKLFF. The entire variable domain, with the rest obtained from reference TRBV27 and TRBJ1-4, is as follows: EAQVTQNPRYLITVTGKKLTVTCSQNMNHEYMSWYRQDPGLGLRQIYYSMNVEVTDKGDVPEGYKVSRKEKRNFPLILESPSPNQTSLYFCASRGQGENEKLFFGSGTQLSVL.

This rearrangement joins TRBV12-3 or TRBV12-4 to TRBJ2-1, with a possible D match to TRBD1 (7 bases). The CDR3 has 11 residues. V was clipped by 6 bases and J by 15 bases, with 15 bases between them. The CDR3 loop reads CASSHRGGRFF. The CDR3, as DNA: TGTGCCAGCAGCCACAGGGGAGGAAGGTTCTTC.

V and J are TRBV5-1 and TRBJ2-2, with 9 bases fitting TRBD2. V lost 2 bases and J lost 6; bases outside the gene matches: 5. Looked up from germline, CDR1 is SGHRS and CDR2 is YFSETQ. This CDR3 is 15 amino acids long. The CDR3 reads CASSLAGGEAGELFF. CDR3 in DNA: TGCGCCAGCAGCTTAGCGGGAGGAGAGGCCGGGGAGCTGTTTTTT.

The chain links TRBV7-9 to TRBJ1-2; the D is unclear. V was trimmed by 4 bases and J by 0 bases, leaving 6 bases between them. The CDR3 is 13 amino acids. The germline gives CDR1 SEHNR, CDR2 FQNEAQ (reference sequence). The CDR3 DNA follows: TGTGCCAGCAGCTCCTCTGCTAACTATGGCTACACCTTC. Protein product: CASSSSANYGYTF.

This chain connects TRBV6-4 to TRBJ2-7; D is undetermined. Trimming stripped 11 bases from V and 3 bases from J, with 23 bases between. CDR1 is MRHNA and CDR2 is SNTAGT in the germline V gene. There are 15 residues in the CDR3. The CDR3 DNA reads as TGTGCCGGCGAAACCGACAAGGCCGCAAGCTACGAGCAGTACTTC. Its translation: CAGETDKAASYEQYF.

The chain uses TRBV9 and TRBJ2-1; D call uncertain. Trimming took 0 bases from V and 5 from J, leaving 9 bases between them. This CDR3 is 14 amino acids long. CDR1 SGDLS and CDR2 YYNGEE come from the germline V gene. The CDR3 sequence: CASSVEVRNNEQFF. The CDR3 DNA is TGTGCCAGCAGCGTAGAGGTCAGGAACAATGAGCAGTTCTTC.

This clone has only one observation. This chain connects TRBV15 to TRBJ2-2; TRBD2 agrees at 7 bases. The trim removed 1 base at V and 5 bases at J, leaving 4 bases unmatched. Per germline, CDR1 LNHNV and CDR2 YYDKDF (reference sequence). The CDR3 is 15 amino acids. CDR3 sequence reads: CATSRGQGGTGELFF. DNA of the CDR3: TGTGCCACCAGCAGAGGGCAGGGAGGGACCGGGGAGCTGTTTTTT.

The chain joins TRBV12-3 or TRBV12-4 to TRBJ1-2, with 9 bases fitting TRBD1. The CDR3 covers 13 residues. The V and J ends lost 6 bases and 10 bases, in that order; junction bases with no gene match: 9. The CDR3 DNA reads as TGTGCCAGCAGCTCCGGGACAGGGAAGGACTACACCTTC. Translating it yields CASSSGTGKDYTF.

The count of this clone is one. This chain joins TRBV13 and TRBJ2-2; no clear D. CDR1 is PRHDT and CDR2 is FYEKMQ in the germline V gene (reference sequence). V lost 0 bases, J lost 4 bases, and 9 bases lay in between. This CDR3 region has 15 residues. The chain's CDR3 is CASSLGAGPTGELFF. In nucleotides, the CDR3 is TGTGCCAGCAGCTTAGGGGCAGGTCCCACCGGGGAGCTGTTTTTT. Drawing the rest from reference TRBV13 and TRBJ2-2, the complete variable domain is AAGVIQSPRHLIKEKRETATLKCYPIPRHDTVYWYQQGPGQDPQFLISFYEKMQSDKGSIPDRFSAQQFSDYHSELNMSSLELGDSALYFCASSLGAGPTGELFFGEGSRLTVL.

The CDR3 loop reads CASSLVVETSGYEQYF. The CDR3 nucleotides read TGTGCCAGCAGCTTAGTGGTCGAGACTAGCGGGTACGAGCAGTACTTC. This sequence joins TRBV11-2 and TRBJ2-7; 10 nucleotides match TRBD2. V shed 1 base, J shed 4 bases, and the junction held 7 bases outside the gene matches. Germline V gives CDR1 SGHAT, CDR2 FQNNGV. The CDR3 runs to 16 residues.

The chain recombines TRBV7-2 with TRBJ2-1; the match to TRBD2 covers 7 bases. With V trimmed by 10 bases and J by 1 base, 7 bases remained unmatched. CDR3 length equals 14 residues. The germline CDR1 and CDR2 sequences are SGHTA and FQGNSA. In DNA, the CDR3 is TGTGCCAATGCCGTGGGGGGGTCCTACAATGAGCAGTTCTTC. Protein: CANAVGGSYNEQFF.

The chain carries TRBV19 and TRBJ2-1, with a weak D call TRBD2 (5 bases). Per germline, CDR1 LNHDA and CDR2 SQIVND (reference sequence). V lost 3 bases and J lost 1, with 10 bases in between. The length of the CDR3 is 15 residues. In DNA form, the CDR3 reads TGTGCCAGTAGTATGGAGCGGTATTCCTACAATGAGCAGTTCTTC. This encodes CASSMERYSYNEQFF.

The rearrangement links TRBV4-1 to TRBJ2-1, with 13 bases identical to TRBD2. This CDR3 has 17 residues. Trimming cost V 3 bases and J 4 bases; bases outside gene matches: 6. The germline gives CDR1 MGHRA, CDR2 YSYEKL. The CDR3 sequence is CASSQRLAGGPYNEQFF. The CDR3 bases are TGCGCCAGCAGCCAGAGACTAGCGGGAGGACCATACAATGAGCAGTTCTTC.

The chain joins TRBV7-8 to TRBJ1-2; D call uncertain. In germline, CDR1 is SGHVS, CDR2 FQNEAQ. The CDR3 is 12 amino acids. V was trimmed by 5 bases and J by 5 bases, leaving 9 bases between them. Written as DNA, the CDR3 is TGTGCCAGCAGCCAGACCGGGTATGGCTACACCTTC. Protein product: CASSQTGYGYTF.

The J gene is TRBJ2-1, the V gene TRBV11-2; possible D gene TRBD1, 5 bases. The CDR3 spans 12 residues. Deletions cut 8 bases from V and 7 bases from J, with 12 bases between. The germline gives CDR1 SGHAT, CDR2 FQNNGV. CDR3 sequence: CASGAEGNEQFF. CDR3 DNA sequence: TGTGCCAGCGGGGCGGAAGGTAATGAGCAGTTCTTC.

This chain joins TRBV4-1 and TRBJ2-2, with 7 positions matching TRBD2. The junction had 4 bases not matched to a gene; V was cut back by 4 bases and J by 2 bases. From germline, CDR1 is MGHRA and CDR2 YSYEKL. This CDR3 region has 15 residues. CDR3 sequence (DNA): TGCGCCAGCAGCCGGGAGGGTAGAAACACCGGGGAGCTGTTTTTT. Translating it yields CASSREGRNTGELFF.